These 10 T cell receptor beta chains were sequenced from one sample in a study of spatial heterogeneity in lung cancer. In TCRdb, the 5' RACE reads were re-called with MiXCR into one record per CDR3 protein. Of about 120,000 distinct CDR3 sequences listed, 10% to 12% were seen once; the top ten hold 20% to 25%. The time point denotes: blood at routine non-recurrence follow-up after resection. The sequences come from PBMCs, collected at follow-up. These receptor sequences come from a female donor with early-stage non-small cell lung cancer.

This clonotype appeared a few times. DNA of the CDR3: TGTGCCAGCAAGCGCCGAGGCCCCCTGGTGACAGATACGCAGTATTTT. Translation: CASKRRGPLVTDTQYF. V gene TRBV7-9 combines with J gene TRBJ2-3; D unresolved. This CDR3 is 16 amino acids long. Germline V gene sequence: CDR1 SEHNR, CDR2 FQNEAQ (reference sequence). Trimming pared 7 bases from V and 3 bases from J, leaving 20 bases between. Looking up the rest from reference TRBV7-9 and TRBJ2-3 gives the full variable domain: DTGVSQNPRHKITKRGQNVTFRCDPISEHNRLYWYRQTLGQGPEFLTYFQNEAQLEKSRLLSDRFSAERPKGSFSTLEIQRTEQGDSAMYLCASKRRGPLVTDTQYFGPGTRLTVL.

The chain links TRBV9 to TRBJ1-6, with a weak D call TRBD1 (5 bases). This CDR3 has 14 amino acids. The germline V and J ends were trimmed by 4 bases and 4 bases, with 9 bases remaining between them. From germline, CDR1 is SGDLS and CDR2 YYNGEE. Here the CDR3 DNA reads TGTGCCAGCAGCCCGGCAGGGTATAATTCACCCCTCCACTTT. As protein: CASSPAGYNSPLHF. Together with reference TRBV9 and TRBJ1-6, the CDR3 gives the full variable domain: DSGVTQTPKHLITATGQRVTLRCSPRSGDLSVYWYQQSLDQGLQFLIQYYNGEERAKGNILERFSAQQFPDLHSELNLSSLELGDSALYFCASSPAGYNSPLHFGNGTRLTVT.

The chain combines TRBV7-2 with TRBJ2-5; D not resolved. V shed 5 bases and J shed 3 bases, with 19 bases lying between them. Germline lookup yields CDR1 SGHTA and CDR2 FQGNSA. This CDR3 contains 16 residues. CDR3 nucleotides: TGTGCCAGCAGCCCAAATCTACTGGCAGCCGAAGAGACCCAGTACTTC. Its protein product is CASSPNLLAAEETQYF.

This clonotype was detected many times. This chain connects TRBV27 to TRBJ2-7; TRBD2 might be the D (6 bases). There are 13 residues in the CDR3. Germline CDR1 MNHEY, CDR2 SMNVEV (reference sequence). The V end lost 6 bases, the J end lost 0 bases, and 9 bases lay between the germline ends. CDR3 DNA sequence: TGTGCCAGCAGACCGGACTACTCCTACGAGCAGTACTTC. Translated, it gives CASRPDYSYEQYF.

The chain carries TRBV11-3 and TRBJ2-3; 7 bases map to TRBD2. CDR1 SGHNT and CDR2 YENEEA come from the germline V gene. V lost 3 bases and J lost 3; bases outside the gene matches: 3. This CDR3 spans 14 amino acids. CDR3 region: CASSFAGETDTQYF. The CDR3 DNA follows: TGTGCCAGCAGCTTCGCGGGAGAAACAGATACGCAGTATTTT.

There are a few counts of this clonotype. This CDR3 reads CSARNLAGGPNEQFF. CDR3 nucleotide sequence: TGCAGTGCTAGAAACTTAGCGGGAGGGCCGAATGAGCAGTTCTTC. The rearrangement links TRBV20-1 to TRBJ2-1; TRBD2 aligns across 11 bases. The germline V gene encodes CDR1 DFQATT and CDR2 SNEGSKA (reference sequence). This CDR3 contains 15 residues. Trimming removed 2 bases from V and 7 bases from J; junction bases left unmatched: 7.

This clonotype came up a few times. This chain links TRBV5-1 with TRBJ2-1, with TRBD2 identical over 8 bases. CDR3 length: 15 amino acids. Germline V gene data show CDR1 as SGHRS and CDR2 as YFSETQ. V was pared by 4 bases and J by 2 bases, with 5 bases of the junction left unmatched. This CDR3 reads CASSVSGSTYNEQFF. The CDR3 DNA reads TGCGCCAGCAGCGTAAGCGGGAGTACCTACAATGAGCAGTTCTTC.

This chain connects TRBV29-1 to TRBJ1-1, with D unresolved. The V end lost 1 base, the J end lost 2 bases, and 8 bases lay between the germline ends. The CDR3 spans 13 residues. Germline values: CDR1 SQVTM, CDR2 ANQGSEA. As DNA, the CDR3 is TGCAGCGTTGAAGTTGGCTTCAACACTGAAGCTTTCTTT. Translating gives CSVEVGFNTEAFF.

There are many counts of this clonotype. The V and J genes are TRBV9 and TRBJ2-2; 7 bases fit TRBD1. The CDR3 covers 16 residues. Trimming at V came to 0 bases and at J to 2 bases, leaving 4 bases not matched to a gene. Germline CDR1 and CDR2: SGDLS and YYNGEE. CDR3 sequence: CASSVATGVNTGELFF. The CDR3 DNA is TGTGCCAGCAGCGTAGCAACAGGGGTTAACACCGGGGAGCTGTTTTTT.

A few counts support this clonotype. The chain links TRBV4-2 to TRBJ2-5; the D is unclear. The CDR3 spans 11 residues. The V end was cut by 6 bases, the J end by 2 bases, with 4 bases between. Germline CDR1 LGHNA, CDR2 YNFKEQ. In DNA form, the CDR3 reads TGTGCCAGCAGGGAGCAAGAGACCCAGTACTTC. Its translation is CASREQETQYF.